This TCR beta chain was retrieved from a study of T cell responses to AZD1222 COVID-19 vaccine. Study conclusions and caveats: Spike-wide coverage was observed for vaccine-associated CD4 TCRs, with dominant responses at 160-218 and 743-854. Samples come after the peak T cell response, not at day 14. There were mostly white British donors and more females than males, and clonal diversity was possibly underestimated.

CDR3 length: 12 residues. Germline V gives CDR1 LNHDA, CDR2 SQIVND (reference sequence). V lost 10 bases, J lost 4 bases, and 11 bases lay in between. This clone was picked up many times. Its antigen is unidentified. Only in-frame clones appear in the TCRdb table, and some are missing; sequencing was by immunoSEQ multiplex PCR. The profile shows 90,000 to 150,000 clones, over 85% of them singletons. This specimen consisted of peripheral blood, obtained on day 0 of AZD1222 vaccination. The TCR comes from an adult in good health. The chain couples TRBV19 to TRBJ1-3; no clear D gene. The CDR3 nucleotides are TGTGCCACCCCGGACCCAGGAAACACCATATATTTT. This translates into CATPDPGNTIYF.